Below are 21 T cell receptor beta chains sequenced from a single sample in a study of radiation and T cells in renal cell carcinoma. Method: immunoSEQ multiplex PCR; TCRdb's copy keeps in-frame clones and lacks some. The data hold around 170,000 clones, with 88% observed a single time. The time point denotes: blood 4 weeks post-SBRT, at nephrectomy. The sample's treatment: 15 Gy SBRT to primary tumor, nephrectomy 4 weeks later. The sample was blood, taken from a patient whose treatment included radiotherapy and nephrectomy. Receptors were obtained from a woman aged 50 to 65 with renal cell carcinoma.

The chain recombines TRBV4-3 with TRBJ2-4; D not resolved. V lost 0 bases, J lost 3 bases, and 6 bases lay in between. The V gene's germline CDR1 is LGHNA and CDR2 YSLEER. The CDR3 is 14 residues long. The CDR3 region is CASSQDTLKNIQYF. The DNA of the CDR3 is TGCGCCAGCAGCCAAGATACCCTCAAAAACATTCAGTACTTC.

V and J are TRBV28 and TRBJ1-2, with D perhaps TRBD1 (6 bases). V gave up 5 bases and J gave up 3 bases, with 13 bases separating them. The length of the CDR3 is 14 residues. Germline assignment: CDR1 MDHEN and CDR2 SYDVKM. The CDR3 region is CASSPSQGHYGYTF. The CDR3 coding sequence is TGTGCCAGCAGTCCTTCACAGGGCCACTATGGCTACACCTTC.

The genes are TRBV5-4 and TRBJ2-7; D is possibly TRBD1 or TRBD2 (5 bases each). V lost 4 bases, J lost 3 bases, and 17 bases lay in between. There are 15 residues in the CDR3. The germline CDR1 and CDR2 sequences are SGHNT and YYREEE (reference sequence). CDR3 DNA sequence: TGTGCCAGCAGCCAAGCCGGGACCGCCAACTACGAGCAGTACTTC. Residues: CASSQAGTANYEQYF.

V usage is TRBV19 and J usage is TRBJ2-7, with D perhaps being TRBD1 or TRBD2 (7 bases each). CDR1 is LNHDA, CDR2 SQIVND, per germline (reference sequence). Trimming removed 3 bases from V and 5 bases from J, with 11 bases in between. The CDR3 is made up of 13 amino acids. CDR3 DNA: TGTGCCAGTAGTATGGCAGGGGGGGACGAGCAGTACTTC. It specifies CASSMAGGDEQYF.

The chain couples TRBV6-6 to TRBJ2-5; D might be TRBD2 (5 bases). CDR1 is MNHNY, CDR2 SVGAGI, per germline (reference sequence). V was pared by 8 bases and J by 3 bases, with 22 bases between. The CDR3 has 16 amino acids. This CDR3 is CASQLYGSGTEETQYF. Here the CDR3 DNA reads TGTGCCAGCCAACTATACGGTTCGGGAACCGAAGAGACCCAGTACTTC.

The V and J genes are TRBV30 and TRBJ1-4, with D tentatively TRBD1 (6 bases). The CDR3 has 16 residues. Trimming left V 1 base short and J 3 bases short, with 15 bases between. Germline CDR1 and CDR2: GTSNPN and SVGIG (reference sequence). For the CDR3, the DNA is TGTGCCTGGAGTGGGGTCGTCAGGGGCCCTAATGAAAAACTGTTTTTT. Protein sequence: CAWSGVVRGPNEKLFF. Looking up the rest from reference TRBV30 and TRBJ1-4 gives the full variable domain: SQTIHQWPATLVQPVGSPLSLECTVEGTSNPNLYWYRQAAGRGLQLLFYSVGIGQISSEVPQNLSASRPQDRQFILSSKKLLLSDSGFYLCAWSGVVRGPNEKLFFGSGTQLSVL.

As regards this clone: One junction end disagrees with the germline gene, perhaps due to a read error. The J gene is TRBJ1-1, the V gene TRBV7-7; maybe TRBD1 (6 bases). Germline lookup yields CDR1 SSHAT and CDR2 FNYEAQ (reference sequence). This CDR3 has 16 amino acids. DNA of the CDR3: TGTGCTAGCAGCCCGGGTCCTACAGGGCCGGGGACTGAAGCTTTCTTT. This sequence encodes CASSPGPTGPGTEAFF.

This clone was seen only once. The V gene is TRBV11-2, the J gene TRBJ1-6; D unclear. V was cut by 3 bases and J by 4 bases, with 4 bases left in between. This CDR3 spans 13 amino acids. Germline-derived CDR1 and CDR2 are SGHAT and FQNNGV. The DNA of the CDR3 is TGTGCCAGCAGCTTTGAGTATAATTCACCCCTCCACTTT. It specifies CASSFEYNSPLHF.

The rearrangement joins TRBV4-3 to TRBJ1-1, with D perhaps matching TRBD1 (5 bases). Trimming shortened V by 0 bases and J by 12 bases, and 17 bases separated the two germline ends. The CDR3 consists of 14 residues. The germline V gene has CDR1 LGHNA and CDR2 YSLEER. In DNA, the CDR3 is TGCGCCAGCAGCCAAGAAGGGAGGGGAGGGGAAACTTTCTTT. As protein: CASSQEGRGGETFF.

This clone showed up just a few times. This chain's CDR3 is CASTPDRGLSGANVLTF. CDR3 coding DNA: TGTGCCAGCACTCCGGACAGGGGGCTCTCTGGGGCCAACGTCCTGACTTTC. The genes are TRBV2 and TRBJ2-6, with 11 bases fitting TRBD1. This CDR3 is built from 17 residues. V lost 7 bases to trimming and J lost 0 bases; unmatched junction nucleotides: 5. Germline CDR1 and CDR2: SNHLY and FYNNEI.

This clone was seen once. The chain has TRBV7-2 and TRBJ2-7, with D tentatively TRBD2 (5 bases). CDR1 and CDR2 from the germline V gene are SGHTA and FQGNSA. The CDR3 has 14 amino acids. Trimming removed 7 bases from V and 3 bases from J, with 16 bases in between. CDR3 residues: CASIPSSGNYEQYF. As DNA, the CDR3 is TGTGCCAGCATCCCATCCAGCGGCAACTACGAGCAGTACTTC.

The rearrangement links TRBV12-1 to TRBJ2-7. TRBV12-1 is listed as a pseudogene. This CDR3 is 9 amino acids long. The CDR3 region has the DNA TGTGCCAGCGCCTACGAGCAGTACTTC. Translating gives CASAYEQYF.

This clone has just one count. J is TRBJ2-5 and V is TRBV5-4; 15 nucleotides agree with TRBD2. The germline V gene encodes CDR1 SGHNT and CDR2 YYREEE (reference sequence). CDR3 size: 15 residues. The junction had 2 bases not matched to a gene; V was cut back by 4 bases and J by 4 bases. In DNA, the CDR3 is TGTGCCAGCAGCGTGGGACTAGCGGGGGGAGAGACCCAGTACTTC. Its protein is CASSVGLAGGETQYF. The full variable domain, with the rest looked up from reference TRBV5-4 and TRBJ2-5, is ETGVTQSPTHLIKTRGQQVTLRCSSQSGHNTVSWYQQALGQGPQFIFQYYREEENGRGNFPPRFSGLQFPNYSSELNVNALELDDSALYLCASSVGLAGGETQYFGPGTRLLVL.

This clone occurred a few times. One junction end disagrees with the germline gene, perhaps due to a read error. The CDR3 DNA sequence: TGTGCTAGCAGCCCGGACAGAATTTCCTACGAGCAGTACTTC. Protein: CASSPDRISYEQYF. The rearrangement uses TRBV7-7 and TRBJ2-7, with a possible D match to TRBD1 (6 bases). CDR3 size: 14 residues. The germline V gene encodes CDR1 SSHAT and CDR2 FNYEAQ (reference sequence).

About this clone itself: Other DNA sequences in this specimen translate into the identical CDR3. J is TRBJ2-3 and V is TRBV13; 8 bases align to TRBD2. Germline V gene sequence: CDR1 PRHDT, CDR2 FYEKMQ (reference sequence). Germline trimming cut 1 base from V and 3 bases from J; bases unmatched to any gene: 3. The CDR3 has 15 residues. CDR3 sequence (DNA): TGTGCCAGCAGCTTAGCGGGGGGGGTAACAGATACGCAGTATTTT. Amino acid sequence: CASSLAGGVTDTQYF.

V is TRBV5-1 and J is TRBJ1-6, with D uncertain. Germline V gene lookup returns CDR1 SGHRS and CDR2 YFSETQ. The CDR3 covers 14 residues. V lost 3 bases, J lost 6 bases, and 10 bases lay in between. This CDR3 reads CASSSSLGNSPLHF. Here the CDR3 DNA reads TGCGCCAGCAGCTCTTCGTTGGGTAATTCACCCCTCCACTTT.

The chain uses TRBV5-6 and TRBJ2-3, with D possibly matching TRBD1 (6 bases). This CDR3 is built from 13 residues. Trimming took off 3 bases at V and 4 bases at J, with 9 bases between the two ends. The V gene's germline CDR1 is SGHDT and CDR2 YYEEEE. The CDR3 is CASSYRQADTQYF. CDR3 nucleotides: TGTGCCAGCAGCTACCGACAGGCAGATACGCAGTATTTT.

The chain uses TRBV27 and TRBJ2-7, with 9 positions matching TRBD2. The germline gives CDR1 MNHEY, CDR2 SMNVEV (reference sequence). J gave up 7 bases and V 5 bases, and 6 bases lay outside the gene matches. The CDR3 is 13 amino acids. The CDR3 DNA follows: TGTGCCAGCAGTCCGCTAGCGGGGTGGGAGCAGTACTTC. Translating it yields CASSPLAGWEQYF.

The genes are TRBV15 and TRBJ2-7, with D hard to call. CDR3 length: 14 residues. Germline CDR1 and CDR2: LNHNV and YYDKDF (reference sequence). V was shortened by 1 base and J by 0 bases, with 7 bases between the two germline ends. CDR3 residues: CATSRGLLSYEQYF. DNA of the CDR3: TGTGCCACCAGCAGAGGACTGCTCTCCTACGAGCAGTACTTC.

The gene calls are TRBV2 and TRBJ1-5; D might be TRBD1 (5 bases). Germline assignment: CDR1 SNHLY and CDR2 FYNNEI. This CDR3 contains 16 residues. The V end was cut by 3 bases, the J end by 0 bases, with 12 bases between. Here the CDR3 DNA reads TGTGCCAGCAGTGACGCGGGGCCCACTAGCAATCAGCCCCAGCATTTT. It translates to CASSDAGPTSNQPQHF.

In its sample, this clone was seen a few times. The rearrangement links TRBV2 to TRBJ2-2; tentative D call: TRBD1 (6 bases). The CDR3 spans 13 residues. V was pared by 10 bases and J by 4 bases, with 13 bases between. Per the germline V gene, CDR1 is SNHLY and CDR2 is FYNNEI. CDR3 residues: CATTQDSTGELFF. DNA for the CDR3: TGTGCCACCACCCAGGACAGCACCGGGGAGCTGTTTTTT.